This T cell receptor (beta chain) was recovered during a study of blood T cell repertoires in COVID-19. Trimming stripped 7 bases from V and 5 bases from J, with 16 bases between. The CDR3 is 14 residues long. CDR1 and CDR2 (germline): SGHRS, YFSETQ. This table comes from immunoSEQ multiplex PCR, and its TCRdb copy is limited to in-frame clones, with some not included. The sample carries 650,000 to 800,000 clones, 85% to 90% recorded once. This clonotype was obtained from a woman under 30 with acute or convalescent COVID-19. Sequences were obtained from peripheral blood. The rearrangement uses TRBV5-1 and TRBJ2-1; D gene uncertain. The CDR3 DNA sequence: TGCGCCAGCCAGCCTCTAGTTTCCCACAATGAGCAGTTCTTC. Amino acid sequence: CASQPLVSHNEQFF.